This T cell receptor (beta chain) is drawn from a study of CD8 T cells in ankylosing spondylitis. Study findings and constraints: Ankylosing spondylitis blood seemed to carry a telltale TCR beta motif made of several highly homologous variants.

TCRdb reanalysed the 5' RACE reads using MiXCR and keeps one entry per CDR3 protein. The sample records over 200,000 distinct CDR3 sequences, about a sixth being singletons. About this clonotype itself: Its specificity is unknown.

The germline gives CDR1 SEHNR, CDR2 FQNEAQ (reference sequence). Trimming cost V 6 bases and J 8 bases, with 22 bases left between them. This CDR3 is built from 15 residues. Sample: blood, either unsorted or a sorted T cell fraction (not recorded which). The chain couples TRBV7-9 to TRBJ1-2, with D possibly matching TRBD1 (6 bases). The source of this sequence is a male donor with ankylosing spondylitis. The CDR3 nucleotides are TGTGCCAGCAGGGAAGCAGGGGCGAAGGGACGAGGCTACACCTTC. This translates into CASREAGAKGRGYTF.